Below, 22 T cell receptor beta chains from the same sample are listed, as sequenced in a study of molecular identifiers for immune sequencing clone quantification. In TCRdb, the PCR reads were re-called with MiXCR into one record per CDR3 protein. Of about 300,000 distinct CDR3 sequences in the sample, about a fifth were seen once. Sequenced sample: naive CD8+ T cells from blood, with Jurkat cell RNA spiked in. Subset defined: FACS-sorted CD8+CD4-CCR7+CD45RA+ naive T cells. The receptors derive from a human donor in good health. Some libraries in this study had Jurkat cell RNA spiked in.

This clonotype was seen at least ten times. The V gene is TRBV25-1, the J gene TRBJ2-5; tentatively, D is TRBD2 (5 bases). Trimming took 6 bases from V and 1 from J, leaving 21 bases between them. The V gene's germline CDR1 is MGHDK and CDR2 SYGVNS. The CDR3 consists of 17 residues. The CDR3 region has the DNA TGTGCCAGCAGCCCTTCTAGCACTCACGACGTCCAAGAGACCCAGTACTTC. Translated: CASSPSSTHDVQETQYF. Full variable domain (missing parts from reference TRBV25-1 and TRBJ2-5): EADIYQTPRYLVIGTGKKITLECSQTMGHDKMYWYQQDPGMELHLIHYSYGVNSTEKGDLSSESTVSRIRTEHFPLTLESARPSHTSQYLCASSPSSTHDVQETQYFGPGTRLLVL.

This clonotype appeared a few times. This chain uses TRBV4-1 with TRBJ2-3; TRBD1 agrees at 8 bases. CDR3 length equals 14 residues. The junction had 2 bases not matched to a gene; V was cut back by 3 bases and J by 3 bases. In germline, CDR1 is MGHRA, CDR2 YSYEKL. The CDR3 DNA is TGCGCCAGCAGCCAGTGGACAGGGACAGATACGCAGTATTTT. Translated: CASSQWTGTDTQYF.

This clonotype was found many times. V is TRBV4-1 and J is TRBJ2-7; no firm D call. Germline V gene lookup returns CDR1 MGHRA and CDR2 YSYEKL. V gave up 3 bases and J gave up 0 bases, with 6 bases separating them. The CDR3 length is 13 residues. CDR3 in amino acids: CASSQASSYEQYF. CDR3 sequence (DNA): TGCGCCAGCAGCCAGGCTAGCTCCTACGAGCAGTACTTC.

There are many counts of this clonotype. The chain employs TRBV27 and TRBJ2-1, with D perhaps matching TRBD2 (5 bases). The V gene lost 7 bases and the J gene lost 2 bases, with 9 bases spanning the gap. Germline V CDR1 and CDR2: MNHEY, SMNVEV (reference sequence). The CDR3 sequence is 13 residues long. The CDR3 nucleotides read TGTGCCAGCAAGACCGGGGCCTACAATGAGCAGTTCTTC. Translating gives CASKTGAYNEQFF.

This clonotype was found many times. The CDR3 coding sequence is TGCGCCAGCAGCTTGGATTCAGTCTACGAGCAGTACTTC. It encodes CASSLDSVYEQYF. V and J are TRBV5-1 and TRBJ2-7, with unresolved D. Germline CDR1 reads SGHRS; CDR2 reads YFSETQ. Trimming cost V 0 bases and J 3 bases, with 7 bases left between them. CDR3 length equals 13 residues.

The rearrangement joins TRBV19 to TRBJ1-5; D is perhaps TRBD1 (6 bases). The length of the CDR3 is 13 residues. V dropped 10 bases and J dropped 6 bases, with 16 bases sitting between them. Germline V gives CDR1 LNHDA, CDR2 SQIVND (reference sequence). In nucleotides, the CDR3 is TGTGCCACCAACAGGGCGATTCGTCAGCCCCAGCATTTT. This gives the protein CATNRAIRQPQHF.

This clonotype was found a few times. The chain joins TRBV2 to TRBJ2-5, with 7 bases lining up with TRBD2. The germline V gene has CDR1 SNHLY and CDR2 FYNNEI. Unmatched junction bases numbered 3, after V lost 5 bases and J lost 0 bases. The CDR3 loop spans 14 amino acids. The CDR3 reads CASSHGLDQETQYF. CDR3 in DNA: TGTGCCAGCAGTCACGGACTAGACCAAGAGACCCAGTACTTC. The full variable domain, its missing parts supplied by reference TRBV2 and TRBJ2-5, is EPEVTQTPSHQVTQMGQEVILRCVPISNHLYFYWYRQILGQKVEFLVSFYNNEISEKSEIFDDQFSVERPDGSNFTLKIRSTKLEDSAMYFCASSHGLDQETQYFGPGTRLLVL.

V usage is TRBV13 and J usage is TRBJ2-7, with unresolved D. This CDR3 has 15 residues. Germline V CDR1 and CDR2: PRHDT, FYEKMQ (reference sequence). Trimming removed 0 bases from V and 0 bases from J, with 9 bases in between. The CDR3 sequence: CASSLGPRLSYEQYF. The CDR3 DNA sequence: TGTGCCAGCAGCTTAGGCCCGAGGCTCTCCTACGAGCAGTACTTC.

This clonotype was seen repeatedly, ten times or more. J is TRBJ2-3 and V is TRBV29-1; 8 bases line up with TRBD2. V was pared by 3 bases and J by 6 bases, with 11 bases of the junction left unmatched. Germline CDR1 is SQVTM and CDR2 is ANQGSEA. The CDR3 sequence is 15 residues long. As DNA, the CDR3 is TGCAGCGTTGATGTTATTGGCGGGGGGAGCGATACGCAGTATTTT. This gives the protein CSVDVIGGGSDTQYF.

There are many counts of this clonotype. The chain links TRBV30 to TRBJ2-7, with 7 nucleotides matching TRBD2. Per the germline V gene, CDR1 is GTSNPN and CDR2 is SVGIG (reference sequence). V shed 3 bases, J shed 7 bases, and the junction held 15 bases outside the gene matches. CDR3 size: 15 residues. CDR3 amino acids: CAWRLSDSGAWEQYF. The CDR3 coding sequence is TGTGCCTGGAGGTTGTCTGACAGCGGGGCTTGGGAGCAGTACTTC.

The table lists this clonotype with a count of one. This may arise from a read error, as a much more abundant clone is one base away. The chain carries TRBV5-1 and TRBJ1-1, with D uncertain. This CDR3 has 14 amino acids. Germline V gives CDR1 SGHRS, CDR2 YFSETQ. CDR3: CASSLAYLGTGAFF. In nucleotides, the CDR3 is TGCGCCAGCAGCTTGGCCTATTTGGGCACTGGAGCTTTCTTT.

This clonotype was counted many times. The V gene is TRBV30, the J gene TRBJ2-3; D remains unclear. This CDR3 has 10 residues. Germline lookup yields CDR1 GTSNPN and CDR2 SVGIG (reference sequence). Trimming removed 5 bases at V and 2 bases at J, with 2 bases between. CDR3 loop: CAWLTDTQYF. The CDR3 nucleotides read TGTGCCTGGCTCACAGATACGCAGTATTTT. Looking up the rest from reference TRBV30 and TRBJ2-3 gives the full variable domain: SQTIHQWPATLVQPVGSPLSLECTVEGTSNPNLYWYRQAAGRGLQLLFYSVGIGQISSEVPQNLSASRPQDRQFILSSKKLLLSDSGFYLCAWLTDTQYFGPGTRLTVL.

This clonotype was picked up many times. The chain joins TRBV20-1 to TRBJ2-7; 7 nucleotides agree with TRBD2. The CDR3 is 15 residues long. V was pared by 0 bases and J by 3 bases, with 8 bases of the junction left unmatched. Germline V gives CDR1 DFQATT, CDR2 SNEGSKA (reference sequence). Written as DNA, the CDR3 is TGCAGTGCTAGAGATAAGTGGGAGGGCAGCTACGAGCAGTACTTC. This encodes CSARDKWEGSYEQYF.

This clonotype was counted many times. J is TRBJ1-1 and V is TRBV6-1; D is unclear. V lost 3 bases and J lost 2, with 10 bases in between. The CDR3 consists of 14 residues. Germline CDR1 is MNHNS and CDR2 is SASEGT. The CDR3 loop is CASSEDSLNTEAFF. In DNA, the CDR3 is TGTGCCAGCAGTGAGGATTCGTTAAACACTGAAGCTTTCTTT.

This clonotype has a count of ten or more. The chain joins TRBV7-9 to TRBJ1-1, with 9 bases fitting TRBD1. Germline V gene data show CDR1 as SEHNR and CDR2 as FQNEAQ (reference sequence). V lost 4 bases, J lost 3 bases, and 9 bases stayed unmatched. The CDR3 length is 16 residues. In nucleotides, the CDR3 is TGTGCCAGCAGCTGGGACAGGGTGCTTTTTGACACTGAAGCTTTCTTT. Amino acids: CASSWDRVLFDTEAFF. Combining the CDR3 with reference TRBV7-9 and TRBJ1-1 gives the whole variable domain DTGVSQNPRHKITKRGQNVTFRCDPISEHNRLYWYRQTLGQGPEFLTYFQNEAQLEKSRLLSDRFSAERPKGSFSTLEIQRTEQGDSAMYLCASSWDRVLFDTEAFFGQGTRLTVV.

This clonotype has ten or more counts. This chain uses TRBV6-5 with TRBJ1-4; D gene ambiguous. CDR1 is MNHEY and CDR2 is SVGAGI in the germline V gene. V shed 1 base and J shed 7 bases, with 7 bases lying between them. The CDR3 extends over 13 amino acids. CDR3 sequence reads: CASSYYPSEKLFF. In DNA, the CDR3 is TGTGCCAGCAGTTACTACCCGAGTGAAAAACTGTTTTTT.

This clonotype was detected ten times or more. The rearrangement joins TRBV14 to TRBJ1-1; the D is unclear. V lost 4 bases and J lost 5, with 14 bases in between. This CDR3 spans 14 amino acids. CDR1 is SGHDN, CDR2 FVKESK, per germline. The CDR3 bases are TGTGCCAGCAGCCCGACCCTACTGGGGACTGAAGCTTTCTTT. This codes for CASSPTLLGTEAFF.

At least ten counts were recorded for this clonotype. The chain is built from TRBV24-1 and TRBJ2-2, with D unclear. This CDR3 spans 14 amino acids. CDR1 KGHDR and CDR2 SFDVKD come from the germline V gene. V was pared by 4 bases and J by 4 bases, with 9 bases between. CDR3 residues: CATSELSSTGELFF. CDR3 coding DNA: TGTGCCACCAGTGAGTTAAGCTCCACCGGGGAGCTGTTTTTT.

This clonotype was seen at least ten times. J is TRBJ2-3 and V is TRBV28; perhaps TRBD2 as D (5 bases). The CDR3 totals 14 residues. Trimming cost V 7 bases and J 0 bases, with 11 bases left between them. Germline-derived CDR1 and CDR2 are MDHEN and SYDVKM. The CDR3 sequence: CASTEGSSTDTQYF. The DNA for the CDR3 is TGTGCCAGCACAGAGGGCTCTAGCACAGATACGCAGTATTTT.

To note about this clonotype: A much larger clone sits a single nucleotide away, making a read error possible. The chain uses TRBV14 and TRBJ2-3; TRBD2 is a possible D gene (6 bases). This CDR3 region has 15 residues. Looked up from germline, CDR1 is SGHDN and CDR2 is FVKESK. V lost 1 base, J lost 4 bases, and 12 bases lay in between. This CDR3 reads CASSQAESSADTQYF. The CDR3 region has the DNA TGTGCCAGCAGCCAAGCGGAGTCTAGCGCAGATACGCAGTATTTT.

This clonotype was seen repeatedly, ten times or more. J is TRBJ1-1 and V is TRBV5-1; TRBD1 matches at 8 bases. This CDR3 is built from 14 residues. Germline CDR1 is SGHRS and CDR2 is YFSETQ. With V trimmed by 4 bases and J by 5 bases, 7 bases remained unmatched. This chain's CDR3 is CASSPGQAGTEAFF. The CDR3 nucleotides are TGCGCCAGCAGCCCGGGACAGGCGGGGACTGAAGCTTTCTTT. Full variable domain (outside the CDR3, taken from reference TRBV5-1 and TRBJ1-1): KAGVTQTPRYLIKTRGQQVTLSCSPISGHRSVSWYQQTPGQGLQFLFEYFSETQRNKGNFPGRFSGRQFSNSRSEMNVSTLELGDSALYLCASSPGQAGTEAFFGQGTRLTVV.

In its sample, this clonotype was seen once. This may be a read error: a much more frequent sequence differs by one nucleotide. The CDR3, as DNA: TGCGCCAGCAGGTTGGCGGAACCCTACGAGAAGTACTTC. This sequence encodes CASRLAEPYEKYF. The chain couples TRBV5-1 to TRBJ2-7; D remains ambiguous. Germline loops: CDR1 SGHRS, CDR2 YFSETQ. This CDR3 spans 13 amino acids.